This T cell receptor (beta chain) came from a study of blood T cell repertoires in COVID-19. In the source study's methods: Nucleated cell counts were estimated from reference gene primer amplification. The data were produced by immunoSEQ multiplex PCR, yet TCRdb's version contains in-frame clones alone and is incomplete. That table supplies the V and J calls and clone size; D and trimming were determined from the DNA. The table lists some 420,000 clones, over 75% of them singletons. This CDR3 contains 15 residues. Germline loops: CDR1 SQVTM, CDR2 ANQGSEA. J gave up 5 bases and V 7 bases, and 16 bases lay outside the gene matches. Those enrolled, adults aged roughly 18 to 89 years, came from roughly 23 US areas. Cohort 3 donors were reported recovered after two negative PCRs, clearance, or symptom resolution.

This rearrangement joins TRBV29-1 to TRBJ2-5, with TRBD1 identical over 7 bases. The material sequenced was PBMCs or T cells enriched from blood (not recorded which). The sequence derives from a man under 40 who had recovered from COVID-19. The CDR3 DNA reads TGCAGCGCGTCACCGGCAGGGGGATTCACGGAGACCCAGTACTTC. The encoded protein is CSASPAGGFTETQYF.